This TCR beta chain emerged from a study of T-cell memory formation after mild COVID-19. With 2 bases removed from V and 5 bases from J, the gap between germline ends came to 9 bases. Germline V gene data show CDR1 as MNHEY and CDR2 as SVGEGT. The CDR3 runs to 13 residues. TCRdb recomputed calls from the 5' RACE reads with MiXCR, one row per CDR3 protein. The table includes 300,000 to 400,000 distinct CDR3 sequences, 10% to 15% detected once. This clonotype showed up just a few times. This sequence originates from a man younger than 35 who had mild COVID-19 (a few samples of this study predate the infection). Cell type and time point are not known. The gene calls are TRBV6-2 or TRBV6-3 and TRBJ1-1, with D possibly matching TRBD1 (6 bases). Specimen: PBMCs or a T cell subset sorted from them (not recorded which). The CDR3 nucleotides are TGTGCCAGCAGTTACCCGAGGGGGACTGAAGCTTTCTTT. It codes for CASSYPRGTEAFF.